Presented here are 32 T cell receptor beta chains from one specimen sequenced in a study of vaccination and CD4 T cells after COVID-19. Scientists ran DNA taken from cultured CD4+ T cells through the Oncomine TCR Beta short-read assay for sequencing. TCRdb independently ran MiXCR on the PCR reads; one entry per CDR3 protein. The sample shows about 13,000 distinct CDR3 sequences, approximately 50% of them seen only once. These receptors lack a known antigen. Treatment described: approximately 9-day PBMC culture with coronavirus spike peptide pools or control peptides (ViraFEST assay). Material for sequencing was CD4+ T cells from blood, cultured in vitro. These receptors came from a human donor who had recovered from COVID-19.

The CDR3 DNA is TGCAGTGCTAGTGACGTTTTTGGCACAGATACGCAGTATTTT. Protein sequence: CSASDVFGTDTQYF. This rearrangement joins TRBV20-1 to TRBJ2-3; D uncertain. Per germline, CDR1 DFQATT and CDR2 SNEGSKA (reference sequence). This CDR3 is built from 14 residues. The V and J ends lost 3 bases and 1 base respectively, with 11 bases between them.

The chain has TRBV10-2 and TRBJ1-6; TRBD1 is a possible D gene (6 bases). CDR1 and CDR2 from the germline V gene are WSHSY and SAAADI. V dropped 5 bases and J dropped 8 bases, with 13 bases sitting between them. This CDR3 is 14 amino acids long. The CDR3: CASSRRGADSPLHF. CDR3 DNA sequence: TGCGCCAGCAGTCGCAGGGGAGCGGATTCACCCCTCCACTTT.

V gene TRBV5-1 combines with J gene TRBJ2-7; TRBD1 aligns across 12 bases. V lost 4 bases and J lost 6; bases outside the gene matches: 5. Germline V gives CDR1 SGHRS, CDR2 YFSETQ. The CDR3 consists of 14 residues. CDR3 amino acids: CASSQGQGAGEQYF. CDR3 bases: TGCGCCAGCAGCCAGGGACAGGGGGCAGGCGAGCAGTACTTC.

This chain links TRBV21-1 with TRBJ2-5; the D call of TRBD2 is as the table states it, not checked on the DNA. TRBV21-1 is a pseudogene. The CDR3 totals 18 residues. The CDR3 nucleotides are TGTGCCAGCAGCCCCCCCGAGACTAGCGGGCTGCGCGAAGAGACCCAGTACTTC. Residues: CASSPPETSGLREETQYF.

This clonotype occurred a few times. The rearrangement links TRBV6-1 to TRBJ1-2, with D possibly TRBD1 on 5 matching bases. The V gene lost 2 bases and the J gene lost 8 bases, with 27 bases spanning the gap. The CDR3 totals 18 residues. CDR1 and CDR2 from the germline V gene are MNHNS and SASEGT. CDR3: CASSELATASRPRGGYTF. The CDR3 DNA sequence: TGTGCCAGCAGTGAATTGGCGACAGCTTCTCGACCTCGGGGAGGCTACACCTTC.

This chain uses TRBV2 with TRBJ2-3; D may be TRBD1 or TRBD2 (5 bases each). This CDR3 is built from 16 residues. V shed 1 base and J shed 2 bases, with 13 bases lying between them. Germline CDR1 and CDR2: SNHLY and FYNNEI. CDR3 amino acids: CASSEVGKGYTDTQYF. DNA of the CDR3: TGTGCCAGCAGTGAAGTCGGGAAGGGGTACACAGATACGCAGTATTTT.

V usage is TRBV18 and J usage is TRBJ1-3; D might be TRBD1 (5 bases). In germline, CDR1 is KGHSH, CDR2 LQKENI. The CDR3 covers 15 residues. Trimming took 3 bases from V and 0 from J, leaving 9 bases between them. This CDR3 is CASSPGGSSGNTIYF. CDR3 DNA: TGTGCCAGCTCACCGGGGGGGAGCTCTGGAAACACCATATATTTT.

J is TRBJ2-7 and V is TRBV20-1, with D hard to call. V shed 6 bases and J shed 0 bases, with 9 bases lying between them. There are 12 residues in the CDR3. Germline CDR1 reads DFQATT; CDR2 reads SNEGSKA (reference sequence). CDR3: CSALPPSYEQYF. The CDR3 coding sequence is TGCAGTGCCCTCCCCCCCTCCTACGAGCAGTACTTC.

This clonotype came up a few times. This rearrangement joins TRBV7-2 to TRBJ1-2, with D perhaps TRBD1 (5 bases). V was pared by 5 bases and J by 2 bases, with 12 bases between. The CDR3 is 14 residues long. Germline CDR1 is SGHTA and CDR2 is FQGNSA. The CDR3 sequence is CASSARDRNYGYTF. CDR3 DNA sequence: TGTGCCAGCAGCGCCCGGGACCGCAACTATGGCTACACCTTC.

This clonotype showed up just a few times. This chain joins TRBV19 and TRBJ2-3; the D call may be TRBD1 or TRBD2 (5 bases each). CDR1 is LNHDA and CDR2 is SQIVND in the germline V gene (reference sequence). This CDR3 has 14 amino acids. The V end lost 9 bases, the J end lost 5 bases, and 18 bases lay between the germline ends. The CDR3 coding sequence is TGTGCCAGCAGCCTTGGGGGTGTGGGAGATACGCAGTATTTT. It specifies CASSLGGVGDTQYF. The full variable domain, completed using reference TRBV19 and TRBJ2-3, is DGGITQSPKYLFRKEGQNVTLSCEQNLNHDAMYWYRQDPGQGLRLIYYSQIVNDFQKGDIAEGYSVSREKKESFPLTVTSAQKNPTAFYLCASSLGGVGDTQYFGPGTRLTVL.

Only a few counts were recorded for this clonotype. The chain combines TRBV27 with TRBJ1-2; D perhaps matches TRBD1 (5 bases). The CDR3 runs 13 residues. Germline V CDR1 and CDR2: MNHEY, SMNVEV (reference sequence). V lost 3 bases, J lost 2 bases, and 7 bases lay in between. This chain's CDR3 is CASSFGTNYGYTF. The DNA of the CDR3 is TGTGCCAGCAGTTTTGGGACGAACTATGGCTACACCTTC.

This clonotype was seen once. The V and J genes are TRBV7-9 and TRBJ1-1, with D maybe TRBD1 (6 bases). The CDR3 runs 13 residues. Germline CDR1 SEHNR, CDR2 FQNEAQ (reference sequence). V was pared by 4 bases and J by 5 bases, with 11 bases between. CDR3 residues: CASSSNRGTEAFF. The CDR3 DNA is TGTGCCAGCAGCTCCAATAGGGGGACTGAAGCTTTCTTT.

CDR3 nucleotide sequence: TGCAGTGCCTTGCTTAACTATGGCTACACCTTC. Its translation: CSALLNYGYTF. The chain carries TRBV20-1 and TRBJ1-2; D call uncertain. Trimming pared 6 bases from V and 1 base from J, leaving 6 bases between. CDR1 DFQATT and CDR2 SNEGSKA come from the germline V gene (reference sequence). The CDR3 contains 11 residues.

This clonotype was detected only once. CDR3 DNA: TGTGCCAGCACTCGCCTCTCAGATACGCAGTATTTT. It yields the protein CASTRLSDTQYF. The rearrangement links TRBV12-3 or TRBV12-4 to TRBJ2-3, with D unclear. Trimming removed 7 bases at V and 4 bases at J, with 9 bases between. The CDR3 contains 12 residues.

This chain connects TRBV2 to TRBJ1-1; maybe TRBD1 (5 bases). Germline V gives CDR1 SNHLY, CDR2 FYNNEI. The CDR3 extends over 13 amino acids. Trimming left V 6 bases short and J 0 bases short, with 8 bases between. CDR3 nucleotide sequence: TGTGCCAGCAGAGGGGTCTTGAACACTGAAGCTTTCTTT. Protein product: CASRGVLNTEAFF.

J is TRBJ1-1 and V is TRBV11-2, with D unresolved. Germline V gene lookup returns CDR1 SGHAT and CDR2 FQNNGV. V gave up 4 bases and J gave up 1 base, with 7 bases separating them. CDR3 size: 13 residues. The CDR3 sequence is CASSSIRNTEAFF. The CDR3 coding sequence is TGTGCCAGCAGCTCTATCCGGAACACTGAAGCTTTCTTT.

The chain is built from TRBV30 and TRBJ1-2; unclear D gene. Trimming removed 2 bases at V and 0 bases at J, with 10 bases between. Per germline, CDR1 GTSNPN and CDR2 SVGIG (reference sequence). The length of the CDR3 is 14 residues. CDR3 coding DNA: TGTGCCTGGAGTCCGGACTATTCTAACTATGGCTACACCTTC. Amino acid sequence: CAWSPDYSNYGYTF. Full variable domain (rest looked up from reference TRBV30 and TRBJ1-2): SQTIHQWPATLVQPVGSPLSLECTVEGTSNPNLYWYRQAAGRGLQLLFYSVGIGQISSEVPQNLSASRPQDRQFILSSKKLLLSDSGFYLCAWSPDYSNYGYTFGSGTRLTVV.

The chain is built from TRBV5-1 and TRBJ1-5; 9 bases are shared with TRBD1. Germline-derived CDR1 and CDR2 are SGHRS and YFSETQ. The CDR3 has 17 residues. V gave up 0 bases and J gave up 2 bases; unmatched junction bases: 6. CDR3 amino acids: CASSLDPRDRGNQPQHF. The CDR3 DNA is TGCGCCAGCAGCTTGGATCCCCGGGACAGGGGCAATCAGCCCCAGCATTTT.

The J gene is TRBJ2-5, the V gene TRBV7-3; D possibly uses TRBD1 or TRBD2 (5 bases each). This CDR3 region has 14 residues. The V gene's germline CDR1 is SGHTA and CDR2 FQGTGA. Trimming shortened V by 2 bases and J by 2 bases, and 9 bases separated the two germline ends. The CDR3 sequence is CASSLSGTQETQYF. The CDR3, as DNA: TGTGCCAGCAGCTTATCCGGGACGCAAGAGACCCAGTACTTC.

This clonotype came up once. CDR3 in amino acids: CAWRVGGANVLTF. The CDR3 DNA reads as TGTGCCTGGAGAGTCGGTGGGGCCAACGTCCTGACTTTC. The chain uses TRBV30 and TRBJ2-6; no definite D call. The germline V and J ends were trimmed by 3 bases and 3 bases, with 6 bases remaining between them. The CDR3 spans 13 residues. The germline V gene encodes CDR1 GTSNPN and CDR2 SVGIG (reference sequence). Complete variable domain (other parts from reference TRBV30 and TRBJ2-6): SQTIHQWPATLVQPVGSPLSLECTVEGTSNPNLYWYRQAAGRGLQLLFYSVGIGQISSEVPQNLSASRPQDRQFILSSKKLLLSDSGFYLCAWRVGGANVLTFGAGSRLTVL.

Here the CDR3 DNA reads TGTGCCAGCAGTGGAAGTCCCCCAGGAGCGGGGGGTGTATACGAGCAGTACTTC. It yields the protein CASSGSPPGAGGVYEQYF. This chain joins TRBV2 and TRBJ2-7; 9 nucleotides align to TRBD2. Germline loops: CDR1 SNHLY, CDR2 FYNNEI. V gave up 4 bases and J gave up 4 bases; unmatched junction bases: 17. The CDR3 sequence is 18 residues long.

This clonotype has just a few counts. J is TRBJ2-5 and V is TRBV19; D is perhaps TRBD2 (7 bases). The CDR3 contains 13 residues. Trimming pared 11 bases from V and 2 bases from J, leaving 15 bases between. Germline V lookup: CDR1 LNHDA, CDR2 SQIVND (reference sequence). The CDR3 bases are TGTGCCGCACGGGGGGCAGATCAAGAGACCCAGTACTTC. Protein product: CAARGADQETQYF. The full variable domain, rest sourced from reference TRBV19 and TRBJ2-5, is DGGITQSPKYLFRKEGQNVTLSCEQNLNHDAMYWYRQDPGQGLRLIYYSQIVNDFQKGDIAEGYSVSREKKESFPLTVTSAQKNPTAFYLCAARGADQETQYFGPGTRLLVL.

The CDR3 bases are TGTGCCAGCAGCTTACGAACAGGGGCTACCGGGGAGCTGTTTTTT. This encodes CASSLRTGATGELFF. V and J are TRBV11-1 and TRBJ2-2, with 7 bases that match TRBD1. V was pared by 2 bases and J by 5 bases, with 5 bases of the junction left unmatched. In germline, CDR1 is SGHAT, CDR2 FQDESV (reference sequence). The CDR3 extends over 15 amino acids.

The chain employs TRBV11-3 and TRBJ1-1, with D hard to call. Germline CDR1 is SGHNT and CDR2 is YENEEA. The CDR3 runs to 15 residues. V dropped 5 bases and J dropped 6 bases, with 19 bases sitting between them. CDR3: CASSPHRAPNAEAFF. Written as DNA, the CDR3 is TGTGCCAGCAGCCCCCACCGGGCTCCTAACGCTGAAGCTTTCTTT.

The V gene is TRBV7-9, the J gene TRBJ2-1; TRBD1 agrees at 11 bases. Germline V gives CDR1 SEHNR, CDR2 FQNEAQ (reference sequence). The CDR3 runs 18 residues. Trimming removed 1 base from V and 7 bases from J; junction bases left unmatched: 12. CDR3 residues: CASSLVGSRDRGWNEQFF. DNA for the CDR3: TGTGCCAGCAGCTTAGTCGGGTCCCGGGACAGGGGGTGGAATGAGCAGTTCTTC.

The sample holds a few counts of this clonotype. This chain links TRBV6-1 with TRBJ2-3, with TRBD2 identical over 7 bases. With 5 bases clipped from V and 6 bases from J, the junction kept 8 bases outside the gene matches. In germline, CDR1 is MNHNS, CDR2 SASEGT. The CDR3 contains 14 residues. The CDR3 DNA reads TGTGCCAGCAGTCCGCGGGAGATCCGCGATACGCAGTATTTT. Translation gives CASSPREIRDTQYF.

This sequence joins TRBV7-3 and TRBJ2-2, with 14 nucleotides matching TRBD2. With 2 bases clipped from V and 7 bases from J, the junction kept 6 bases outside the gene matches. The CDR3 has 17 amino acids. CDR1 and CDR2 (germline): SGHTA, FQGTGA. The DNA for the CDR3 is TGTGCCAGCAGCTTAGGACTTGGACTAGCGGGAGGCGGGGAGCTGTTTTTT. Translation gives CASSLGLGLAGGGELFF.

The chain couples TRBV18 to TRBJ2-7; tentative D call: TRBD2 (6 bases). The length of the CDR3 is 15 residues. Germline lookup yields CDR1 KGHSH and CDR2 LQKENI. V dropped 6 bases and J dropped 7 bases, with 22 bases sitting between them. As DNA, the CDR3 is TGTGCCAGCTCGCCCGGCGGGGCAGGCTCGGGGGAGCAGTACTTC. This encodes CASSPGGAGSGEQYF.

The CDR3, as DNA: TGTGCCAGCAGCTCCGACCTTTGGGGAGGACAGCCCCAGCATTTT. Translated: CASSSDLWGGQPQHF. V is TRBV7-2 and J is TRBJ1-5; D is uncertain. CDR1 is SGHTA, CDR2 FQGNSA, per germline. V lost 4 bases and J lost 7, with 17 bases in between. The CDR3 runs to 15 residues.

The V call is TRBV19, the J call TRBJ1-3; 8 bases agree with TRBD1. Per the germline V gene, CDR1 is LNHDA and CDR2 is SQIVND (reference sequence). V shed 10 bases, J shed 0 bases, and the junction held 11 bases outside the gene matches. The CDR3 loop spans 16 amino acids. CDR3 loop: CATVRTGSSSGNTIYF. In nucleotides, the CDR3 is TGTGCCACCGTCCGGACAGGGTCCAGCTCTGGAAACACCATATATTTT.

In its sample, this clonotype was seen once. CDR3 DNA sequence: TGTGCCAGCAGCCAAGGGGGTGGCAATCAGCCCCAGCATTTT. It is translated as CASSQGGGNQPQHF. The chain uses TRBV5-4 and TRBJ1-5; maybe TRBD1 (6 bases). The CDR3 extends over 14 amino acids. Per germline, CDR1 SGHNT and CDR2 YYREEE (reference sequence). V gave up 4 bases and J gave up 2 bases, with 10 bases separating them. The full variable domain, rest sourced from reference TRBV5-4 and TRBJ1-5, is ETGVTQSPTHLIKTRGQQVTLRCSSQSGHNTVSWYQQALGQGPQFIFQYYREEENGRGNFPPRFSGLQFPNYSSELNVNALELDDSALYLCASSQGGGNQPQHFGDGTRLSIL.

The chain's CDR3 is CSALRDVSYEQYF. The CDR3 nucleotides are TGCAGTGCTCTCCGGGACGTCTCCTACGAGCAGTACTTC. The chain is built from TRBV20-1 and TRBJ2-7; D possibly matches TRBD1 or TRBD2 (5 bases each). Germline CDR1 and CDR2: DFQATT and SNEGSKA (reference sequence). The CDR3 has 13 residues. Trimming shortened V by 5 bases and J by 0 bases, and 11 bases separated the two germline ends.